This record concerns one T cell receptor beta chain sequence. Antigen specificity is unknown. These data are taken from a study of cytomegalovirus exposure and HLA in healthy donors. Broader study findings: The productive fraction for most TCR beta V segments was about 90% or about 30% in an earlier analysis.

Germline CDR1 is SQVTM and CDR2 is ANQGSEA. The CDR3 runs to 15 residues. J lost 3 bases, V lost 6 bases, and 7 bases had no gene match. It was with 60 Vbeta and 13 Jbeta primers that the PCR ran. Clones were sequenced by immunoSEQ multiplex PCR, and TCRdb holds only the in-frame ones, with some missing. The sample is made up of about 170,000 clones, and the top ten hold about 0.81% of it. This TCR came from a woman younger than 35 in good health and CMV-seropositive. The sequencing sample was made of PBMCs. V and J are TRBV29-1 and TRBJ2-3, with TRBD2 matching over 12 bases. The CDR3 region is CSVILGLAGTDTQYF. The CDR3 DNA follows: TGCAGCGTGATCCTAGGACTAGCGGGAACAGATACGCAGTATTTT.